This is a list of T cell receptor beta chains from one sample in a study of OX40 agonist ivuxolimab in advanced cancers. Sequencing was performed with immunoSEQ multiplex PCR; in TCRdb, only in-frame clones are kept and a portion is missing. The profile covers tens of thousands of clones, with approximately 91% appearing a single time and around 0.35% taken by the ten largest. Sample: CD4+ or CD8+ T cells sorted from blood, taken in a trial of the OX40 agonist ivuxolimab. These receptors were taken from an adult with an advanced solid tumor such as melanoma, head and neck, liver or kidney cancer. Both conserved end residues are trimmed from each CDR3.

v_gene,CDR3aa
TRBV27,ARETQDQPQH
TRBV28,ASSGGAGNGYT
TRBV30,AWRNRVFNSPLH
TRBV6-1,ASTETVLKEQY
TRBV7-2,ASSFDRWAYEQY
TRBV7-2,ASSFGQSYEQY
TRBV19,ASSIEGRTGATGELF
TRBV7-2,ASSSLVTGGNTIY
TRBV5-1,ASSQQGLNYGYT
TRBV7-2,ASIQTSGIYNEQF
TRBV28,ASSLGGVQETQY
TRBV7-9,ASSTRGDVRKTEAF
TRBV6-4,ASRSRDRGLETQY
TRBV27,ASSSSLHNEQF
TRBV7-3,ASSSTNNSPLH
TRBV10-3,AISVFQWETQY
TRBV7-2,ASSTQGMNSPLH
TRBV7-9,AGARRETQY
TRBV28,ASSADGANEQF
TRBV4-3,ASSHGIQGNQPQH
TRBV5-4,ASSLSVGSYEQY
TRBV5-1,ASSLYAIDSNT
TRBV7-2,ASSRGQGETQY
TRBV6-6,ASSYSDRGIDEQY
TRBV2,ASSENPSGQETQY
TRBV6-1,ASSESRGQPQH
TRBV7-3,ASSFGTGGDEQF
TRBV11-2,ASSRDRDGEQF
TRBV18,ASSPGTGSVEQY